Listed here are 16 T cell receptor beta chains from one sample, sequenced in a study of T cells in Graves' hyperthyroidism and ophthalmopathy. TCR beta CDR3 regions were amplified from RNA. In the first-round RT-PCR of the TCR CDR3, the HTBI primer set was used. TCRdb fed the multiplex PCR reads into MiXCR, producing one record per CDR3 protein. The table shows around 580,000 distinct CDR3 sequences, with approximately 15% occurring only once. Sequenced material: blood. The receptor set was obtained from a young woman with Graves' hyperthyroidism.

Only a few counts were recorded for this clonotype. The rearrangement links TRBV7-2 to TRBJ2-3, with D possibly being TRBD1 (6 bases). Trimming cost V 5 bases and J 14 bases, with 26 bases left between them. The CDR3 runs to 15 residues. Germline V gives CDR1 SGHTA, CDR2 FQGNSA. This CDR3 is CASSPTGTPFTRGYF. The CDR3 DNA follows: TGTGCCAGCAGCCCCACAGGGACACCTTTTACCAGGGGGTATTTT.

This clonotype was seen a handful of times. The DNA for the CDR3 is TGTGCCAGCAGTTACAACGACAACTCTGGAAACACCATATATTTT. Encoded protein: CASSYNDNSGNTIYF. J is TRBJ1-3 and V is TRBV6-2 or TRBV6-3; no reliable D call. Looked up from germline, CDR1 is MNHEY and CDR2 is SVGEGT. This CDR3 has 15 residues. V was clipped by 2 bases and J by 0 bases, with 8 bases between them.

The chain is built from TRBV9 and TRBJ1-6, with D possibly matching TRBD1 (5 bases). This CDR3 is 15 amino acids long. Trimming left V 4 bases short and J 10 bases short, with 18 bases between. In germline, CDR1 is SGDLS, CDR2 YYNGEE. CDR3 DNA sequence: TGTGCCAGCAGCCCGACCGGGGGACGAGGATCACCCCTCCACTTT. Protein: CASSPTGGRGSPLHF.

The chain's CDR3 is CASVPRVNTEAFF. The CDR3 nucleotides read TGTGCCAGCGTTCCGAGGGTCAACACTGAAGCTTTCTTT. The chain is built from TRBV19 and TRBJ1-1, with D uncertain. This CDR3 spans 13 amino acids. The germline CDR1 and CDR2 sequences are LNHDA and SQIVND (reference sequence). Trimming removed 9 bases at V and 2 bases at J, with 13 bases between.

This clonotype was counted only a few times. The CDR3 reads CSARDPGVEQYF. The CDR3 DNA follows: TGCAGTGCTAGGGACCCCGGGGTCGAGCAGTACTTC. J is TRBJ2-7 and V is TRBV20-1; D may be TRBD2 (5 bases). This CDR3 comprises 12 residues. V gave up 3 bases and J gave up 6 bases, with 12 bases separating them. CDR1 is DFQATT and CDR2 is SNEGSKA in the germline V gene (reference sequence).

This chain uses TRBV7-8 with TRBJ1-6; D not resolved. V dropped 5 bases and J dropped 10 bases, with 18 bases sitting between them. This CDR3 comprises 15 residues. Germline loops: CDR1 SGHVS, CDR2 FQNEAQ. The CDR3 region is CASSPPGTTRSPLHF. The CDR3 DNA sequence: TGTGCCAGCAGCCCCCCGGGTACTACCCGCTCACCCCTCCACTTT.

This clonotype was detected many times. This chain links TRBV2 with TRBJ2-3, with D hard to call. In germline, CDR1 is SNHLY, CDR2 FYNNEI. V lost 5 bases, J lost 4 bases, and 13 bases lay in between. The CDR3 is made up of 14 amino acids. CDR3 DNA sequence: TGTGCCAGCAGTCGGCCCACCCCGTCAGATACGCAGTATTTT. Its translation is CASSRPTPSDTQYF.

The CDR3 DNA reads as TGTGCCAGCAGTACAGCCGCTAATGAAAAACTGTTTTTT. It translates to CASSTAANEKLFF. The rearrangement uses TRBV14 and TRBJ1-4; D is uncertain. Deletions cut 6 bases from V and 3 bases from J, with 8 bases between. Germline CDR1 is SGHDN and CDR2 is FVKESK. The CDR3 is made up of 13 amino acids.

This clonotype was seen at least ten times. The genes are TRBV7-2 and TRBJ2-5; possibly TRBD2 for D (6 bases). This CDR3 is 14 amino acids long. The V end lost 5 bases, the J end lost 0 bases, and 10 bases lay between the germline ends. CDR1 and CDR2 (germline): SGHTA, FQGNSA. The CDR3: CASSRASDQETQYF. DNA for the CDR3: TGTGCCAGCAGCCGTGCTAGCGACCAAGAGACCCAGTACTTC.

The table lists this clonotype with many counts. This sequence joins TRBV11-2 and TRBJ2-2; TRBD2 is a possible D gene (5 bases). Germline V gene sequence: CDR1 SGHAT, CDR2 FQNNGV. This CDR3 has 15 amino acids. V was trimmed by 2 bases and J by 4 bases, leaving 11 bases between them. The CDR3 loop is CASSLYGVGTGELFF. The CDR3 DNA reads TGTGCCAGCAGCTTATACGGGGTGGGCACCGGGGAGCTGTTTTTT.

A few counts support this clonotype. The V and J genes are TRBV5-1 and TRBJ1-6; the D is unclear. Germline CDR1 and CDR2: SGHRS and YFSETQ. V was clipped by 3 bases and J by 9 bases, with 16 bases between them. CDR3 length: 15 residues. The CDR3 bases are TGCGCCAGCAGCTCGGCGAGGGCAGCCGGTTCACCCCTCCACTTT. This codes for CASSSARAAGSPLHF.

This clonotype appeared many times. The rearrangement joins TRBV14 to TRBJ2-1; TRBD2 aligns across 7 bases. The germline CDR1 and CDR2 sequences are SGHDN and FVKESK. The CDR3 is 14 residues long. V shed 3 bases, J shed 7 bases, and the junction held 6 bases outside the gene matches. Here the CDR3 DNA reads TGTGCCAGCAGCCATTGGCTAGCGGAAAATGAGCAGTTCTTC. This translates into CASSHWLAENEQFF. The full variable domain, rest sourced from reference TRBV14 and TRBJ2-1, is EAGVTQFPSHSVIEKGQTVTLRCDPISGHDNLYWYRRVMGKEIKFLLHFVKESKQDESGMPNNRFLAERTGGTYSTLKVQPAELEDSGVYFCASSHWLAENEQFFGPGTRLTVL.

In this sample, this clonotype turned up many times. The chain couples TRBV7-9 to TRBJ2-3, with a possible D match to TRBD1 (6 bases). Germline assignment: CDR1 SEHNR and CDR2 FQNEAQ (reference sequence). Trimming stripped 5 bases from V and 10 bases from J, with 13 bases between. This CDR3 is built from 12 residues. The CDR3 here is CASSPGQSPQYF. For the CDR3, the DNA is TGTGCCAGCAGCCCGGGACAATCTCCGCAGTATTTT.

This clonotype has a count of ten or more. V is TRBV18 and J is TRBJ1-1; no reliable D call. Germline V CDR1 and CDR2: KGHSH, LQKENI. The germline V and J ends were trimmed by 3 bases and 7 bases, with 6 bases remaining between them. This CDR3 is built from 11 residues. The CDR3 loop is CASSPGNEAFF. CDR3 DNA: TGTGCCAGCTCACCGGGGAATGAAGCTTTCTTT.

Of note for this clonotype: A much larger clone differs by one base, so this may be a read error. The chain links TRBV28 to TRBJ2-2; 12 bases fit TRBD2. The V gene's germline CDR1 is MDHEN and CDR2 SYDVKM. The CDR3 runs to 16 residues. Written as DNA, the CDR3 is TGTGCCTGCAGGTACACTAGCGGGAGGTTCACCGGGGAGCTGTTTTTT. This sequence encodes CACRYTSGRFTGELFF.

The chain carries TRBV6-2 or TRBV6-3 and TRBJ1-5, with a possible D match to TRBD1 (5 bases). Germline-derived CDR1 and CDR2 are MNHEY and SVGEGT. The CDR3 extends over 17 amino acids. V was shortened by 0 bases and J by 0 bases, with 12 bases between the two germline ends. The CDR3 region has the DNA TGTGCCAGCAGTTACTCAGTCTCAGGGAATAGCAATCAGCCCCAGCATTTT. Protein product: CASSYSVSGNSNQPQHF.